A selection of T cell receptor beta chains follows, all from one sample in a study of T-cell reconstitution after alpha-beta-depleted transplantation in children. TCRdb itself ran the PCR reads through MiXCR, one entry per CDR3 protein. The repertoire holds 380,000 or so distinct CDR3 sequences, with 13% as singletons. This sample comprised PBMCs, obtained from the stem cell graft. These receptors were collected from a human donor who donated a stem cell graft to a child with Fanconi anemia. Both conserved end residues are part of each CDR3. The order of the fields is clone size, D gene, V gene, J gene, CDR3 protein, CDR3 DNA. D genes are given only for firm matches. Part of the rows lack a size; the others show once, few, many or a class for expanded clones.

few	.	TRBV7-8	TRBJ2-6	CASSPLTALSSGANVLTF	TGTGCCAGCAGCCCCTTGACAGCTTTGAGCTCTGGGGCCAACGTCCTGACTTTC
.	.	TRBV12-3/TRBV12-4	TRBJ1-2	CASRPDFARRNYGYTF	TGTGCCAGCAGGCCCGACTTTGCGAGACGTAACTATGGCTACACCTTC
few	.	TRBV2	TRBJ2-3	CASREDGDPQYF	TGTGCCAGCAGGGAGGACGGGGATCCGCAGTATTTT
many	TRBD1	TRBV12-3/TRBV12-4	TRBJ1-5	CASRRDSHNQPQHF	TGTGCCAGCAGACGGGACAGCCACAATCAGCCCCAGCATTTT
.	.	TRBV6-4	TRBJ2-3	CASSEQGGGTDTQYF	TGTGCCAGCAGTGAACAGGGAGGGGGCACAGATACGCAGTATTTT
few	.	TRBV11-2	TRBJ1-6	CASSLGRAVNSPLHF	TGTGCCAGCAGCTTAGGACGCGCAGTTAATTCACCCCTCCACTTT
.	.	TRBV5-1	TRBJ1-2	CASSLHMARGYTF	TGCGCCAGCAGCCTCCACATGGCCAGAGGCTACACCTTC
many	.	TRBV7-9	TRBJ1-4	CASSLTGPSGEKLFF	TGTGCCAGCAGCCTCACCGGGCCGTCAGGTGAAAAACTGTTTTTT
.	.	TRBV7-7	TRBJ2-2	CASSWEPLGSGELFF	TGTGCTAGCAGCTGGGAACCCTTGGGATCCGGGGAGCTGTTTTTT
.	TRBD1	TRBV12-3/TRBV12-4	TRBJ1-1	CASTTGYTEAFF	TGTGCCAGCACGACAGGGTACACTGAAGCTTTCTTT
many	.	TRBV15	TRBJ2-3	CATSADGSRPTDTQYF	TGTGCCACCAGCGCCGACGGCTCACGGCCCACAGATACGCAGTATTTT
.	.	TRBV6-1	TRBJ1-4	CASSEADGLATNEKLFF	TGTGCCAGCAGTGAAGCAGACGGACTAGCAACTAATGAAAAACTGTTTTTT
few	.	TRBV19	TRBJ2-1	CASSAGPGRSDNEQFF	TGTGCCAGTAGTGCAGGTCCGGGACGGAGTGACAATGAGCAGTTCTTC
many	TRBD2	TRBV12-3/TRBV12-4	TRBJ2-1	CASSREGSIADEQFF	TGTGCCAGCAGCCGGGAGGGAAGTATTGCGGATGAGCAGTTCTTC
many	.	TRBV28	TRBJ2-1	CASSPWGVSYNEQFF	TGTGCCAGCAGCCCGTGGGGGGTCTCCTACAATGAGCAGTTCTTC
.	TRBD1	TRBV18	TRBJ1-4	CASSPQGAGPTNEKLFF	TGTGCCAGCTCACCCCAGGGGGCCGGGCCAACTAATGAAAAACTGTTTTTT